This T cell receptor beta chain was obtained from a study of OX40 agonist ivuxolimab in advanced cancers. Study in general: Patients were dosed intravenously with ivuxolimab at 0.01 to 10 mg/kg every 2 weeks. The study's findings and limits: Normalized expansion of T-cell clones was also low for some nonresponders. Dosing at 0.1 to 3.0 mg/kg was accompanied by clonal expansion of CD4+ and CD8+ blood T cells by week 6. The antigens recognized by the expanded peripheral T cells, that is their antigen specificity, were not determined.

This clone was counted a few times. Its cognate antigen is unknown. Assay used: immunoSEQ multiplex PCR; TCRdb lists only in-frame clones, some missing. The sample has 25,000 to 30,000 clones, around four fifths seen once; the top ten hold approximately 25%. The CDR3 runs 13 residues. The ends were cut back, 4 bases at V and 5 bases at J, with 8 bases in the middle. Germline CDR1 reads MNHEY; CDR2 reads SMNVEV (reference sequence). Source: CD4+ or CD8+ T cells sorted from blood, taken in a trial of the OX40 agonist ivuxolimab. The chain employs TRBV27 and TRBJ2-2, with a tentative D call TRBD1 (6 bases). This receptor was identified in an adult with an advanced solid tumor such as melanoma, head and neck, liver or kidney cancer. The CDR3 sequence is CASSWTETGELFF. The CDR3 DNA sequence: TGTGCCAGCAGTTGGACAGAAACCGGGGAGCTGTTTTTT.